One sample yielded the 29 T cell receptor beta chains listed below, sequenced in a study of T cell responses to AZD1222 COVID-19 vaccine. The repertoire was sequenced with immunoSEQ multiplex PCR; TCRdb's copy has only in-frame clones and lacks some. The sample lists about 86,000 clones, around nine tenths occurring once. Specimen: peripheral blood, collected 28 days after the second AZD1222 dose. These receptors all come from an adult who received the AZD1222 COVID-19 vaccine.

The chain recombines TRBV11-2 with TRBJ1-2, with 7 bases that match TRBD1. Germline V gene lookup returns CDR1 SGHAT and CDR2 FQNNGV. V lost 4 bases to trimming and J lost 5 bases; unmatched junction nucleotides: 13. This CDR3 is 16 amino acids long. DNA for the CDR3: TGTGCCAGCAGCTCCGTAGCTCGGGCAGGGGGATATGGCTACACCTTC. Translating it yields CASSSVARAGGYGYTF. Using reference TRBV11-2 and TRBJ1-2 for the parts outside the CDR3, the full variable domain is EAGVAQSPRYKIIEKRQSVAFWCNPISGHATLYWYQQILGQGPKLLIQFQNNGVVDDSQLPKDRFSAERLKGVDSTLKIQPAKLEDSAVYLCASSSVARAGGYGYTFGSGTRLTVV.

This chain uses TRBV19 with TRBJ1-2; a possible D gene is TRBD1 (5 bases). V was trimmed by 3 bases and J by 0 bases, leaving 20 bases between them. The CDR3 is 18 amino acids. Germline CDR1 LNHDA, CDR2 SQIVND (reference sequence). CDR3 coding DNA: TGTGCCAGTAGTATTGGACCGGGACTCCTTTTAGCTAACTATGGCTACACCTTC. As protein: CASSIGPGLLLANYGYTF.

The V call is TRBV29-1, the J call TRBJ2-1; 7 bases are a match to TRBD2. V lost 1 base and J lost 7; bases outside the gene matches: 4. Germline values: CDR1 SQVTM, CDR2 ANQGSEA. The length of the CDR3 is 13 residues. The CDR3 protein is CSVEGNGRNEQFF. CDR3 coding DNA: TGCAGCGTTGAAGGGAACGGGAGGAATGAGCAGTTCTTC.

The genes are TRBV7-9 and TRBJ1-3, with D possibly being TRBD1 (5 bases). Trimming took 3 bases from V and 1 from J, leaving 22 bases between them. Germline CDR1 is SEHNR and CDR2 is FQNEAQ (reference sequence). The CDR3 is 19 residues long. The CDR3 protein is CASSLGNLGGASSGNTIYF. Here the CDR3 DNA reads TGTGCCAGCAGCTTGGGCAATCTTGGCGGGGCGTCTTCTGGAAACACCATATATTTT.

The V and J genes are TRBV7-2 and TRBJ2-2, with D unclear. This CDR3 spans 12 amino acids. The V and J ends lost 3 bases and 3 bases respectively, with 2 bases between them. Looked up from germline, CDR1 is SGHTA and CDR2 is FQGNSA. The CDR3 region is CASSFDTGELFF. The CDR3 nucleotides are TGTGCCAGCAGCTTTGACACCGGGGAGCTGTTTTTT. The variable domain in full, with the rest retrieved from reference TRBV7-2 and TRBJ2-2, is GAGVSQSPSNKVTEKGKDVELRCDPISGHTALYWYRQSLGQGLEFLIYFQGNSAPDKSGLPSDRFSAERTGGSVSTLTIQRTQQEDSAVYLCASSFDTGELFFGEGSRLTVL.

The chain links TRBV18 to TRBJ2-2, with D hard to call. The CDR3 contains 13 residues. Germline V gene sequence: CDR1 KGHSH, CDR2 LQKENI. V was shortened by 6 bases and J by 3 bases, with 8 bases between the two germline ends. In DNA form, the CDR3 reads TGTGCCAGCTCCCCAAGAGACACCGGGGAGCTGTTTTTT. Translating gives CASSPRDTGELFF.

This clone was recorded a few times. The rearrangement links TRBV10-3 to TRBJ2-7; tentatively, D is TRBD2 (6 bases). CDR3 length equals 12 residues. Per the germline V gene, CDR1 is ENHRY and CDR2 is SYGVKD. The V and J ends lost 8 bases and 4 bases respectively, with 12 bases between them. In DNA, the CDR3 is TGTGCCATCTCCGCAGGGAGGTACGAGCAGTACTTC. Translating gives CAISAGRYEQYF.

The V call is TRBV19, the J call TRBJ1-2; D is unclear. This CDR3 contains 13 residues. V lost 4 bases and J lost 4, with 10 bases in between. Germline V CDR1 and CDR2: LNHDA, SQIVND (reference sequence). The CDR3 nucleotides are TGTGCCAGTAGTAGGGAGACAAGCTATGGCTACACCTTC. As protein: CASSRETSYGYTF.

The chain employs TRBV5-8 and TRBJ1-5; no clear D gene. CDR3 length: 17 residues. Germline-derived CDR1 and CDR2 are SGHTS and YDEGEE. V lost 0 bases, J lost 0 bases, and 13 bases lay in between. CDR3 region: CASSLEVGMASNQPQHF. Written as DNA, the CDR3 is TGTGCCAGCAGCTTGGAGGTAGGGATGGCTAGCAATCAGCCCCAGCATTTT.

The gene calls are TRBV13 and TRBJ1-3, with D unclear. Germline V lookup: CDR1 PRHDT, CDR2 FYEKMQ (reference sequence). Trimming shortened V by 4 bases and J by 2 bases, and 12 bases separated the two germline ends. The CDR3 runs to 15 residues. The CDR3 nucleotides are TGTGCCAGCAGCTACGGCGAGAGTCCTGGAAACACCATATATTTT. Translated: CASSYGESPGNTIYF. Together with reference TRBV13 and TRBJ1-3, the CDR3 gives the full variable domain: AAGVIQSPRHLIKEKRETATLKCYPIPRHDTVYWYQQGPGQDPQFLISFYEKMQSDKGSIPDRFSAQQFSDYHSELNMSSLELGDSALYFCASSYGESPGNTIYFGEGSWLTVV.

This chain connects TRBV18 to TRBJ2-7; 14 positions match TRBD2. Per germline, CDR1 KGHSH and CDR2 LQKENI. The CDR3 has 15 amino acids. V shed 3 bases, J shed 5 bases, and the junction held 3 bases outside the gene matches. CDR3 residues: CASSPPGLAGDEQYF. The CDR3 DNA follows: TGTGCCAGCTCACCTCCGGGACTAGCGGGAGACGAGCAGTACTTC.

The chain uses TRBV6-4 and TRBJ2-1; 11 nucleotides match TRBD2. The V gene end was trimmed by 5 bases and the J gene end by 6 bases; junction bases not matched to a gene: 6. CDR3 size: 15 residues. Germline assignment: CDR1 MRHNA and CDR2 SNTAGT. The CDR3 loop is CASSPTSGSVNEQFF. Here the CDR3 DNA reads TGTGCCAGCAGTCCTACTAGCGGGAGTGTCAATGAGCAGTTCTTC.

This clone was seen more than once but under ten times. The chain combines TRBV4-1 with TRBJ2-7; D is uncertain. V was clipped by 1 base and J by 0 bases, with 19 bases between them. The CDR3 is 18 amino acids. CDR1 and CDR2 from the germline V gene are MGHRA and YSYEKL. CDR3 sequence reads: CASSQVVSDPSSSYEQYF. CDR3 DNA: TGCGCCAGCAGCCAAGTAGTCAGCGACCCCTCCTCCTCCTACGAGCAGTACTTC.

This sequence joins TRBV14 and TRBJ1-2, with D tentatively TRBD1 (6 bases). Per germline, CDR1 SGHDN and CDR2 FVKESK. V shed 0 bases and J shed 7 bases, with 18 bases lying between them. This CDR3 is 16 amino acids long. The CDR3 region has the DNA TGTGCCAGCAGCCAAGAACGGGGGGGGCCCCTCGGTGGCTACACCTTC. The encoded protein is CASSQERGGPLGGYTF.

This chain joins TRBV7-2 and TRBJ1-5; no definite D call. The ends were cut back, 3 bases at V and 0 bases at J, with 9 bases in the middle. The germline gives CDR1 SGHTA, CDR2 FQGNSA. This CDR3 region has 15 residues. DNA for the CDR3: TGTGCCAGCAGCTTCGAAGGAATTAGCAATCAGCCCCAGCATTTT. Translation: CASSFEGISNQPQHF.

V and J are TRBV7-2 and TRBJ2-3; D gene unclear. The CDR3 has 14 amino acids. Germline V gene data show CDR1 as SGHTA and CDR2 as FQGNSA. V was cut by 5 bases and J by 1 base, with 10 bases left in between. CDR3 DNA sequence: TGTGCCAGCAGCAGTACCCCAGGCACAGATACGCAGTATTTT. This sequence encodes CASSSTPGTDTQYF.

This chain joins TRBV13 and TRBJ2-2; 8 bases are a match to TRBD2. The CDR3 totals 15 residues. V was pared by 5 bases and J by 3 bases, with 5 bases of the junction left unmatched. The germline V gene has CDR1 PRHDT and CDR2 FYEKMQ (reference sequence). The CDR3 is CASSQTSGYTGELFF. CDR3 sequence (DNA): TGTGCCAGCAGCCAAACTAGCGGCTACACCGGGGAGCTGTTTTTT.

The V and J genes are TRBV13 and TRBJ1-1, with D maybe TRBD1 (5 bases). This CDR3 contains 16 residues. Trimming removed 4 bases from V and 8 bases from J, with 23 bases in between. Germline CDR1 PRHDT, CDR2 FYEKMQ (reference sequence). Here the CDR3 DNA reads TGTGCCAGCAGCTCCCTATTAGGGAGGGACGGTAAAGAAGCTTTCTTT. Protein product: CASSSLLGRDGKEAFF.

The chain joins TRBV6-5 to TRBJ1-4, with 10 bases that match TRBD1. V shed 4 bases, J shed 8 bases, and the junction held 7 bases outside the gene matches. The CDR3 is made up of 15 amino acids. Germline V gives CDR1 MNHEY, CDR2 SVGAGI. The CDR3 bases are TGTGCCAGCAGTTTAATCGGGACAGGGGCCGAAAAACTGTTTTTT. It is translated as CASSLIGTGAEKLFF.

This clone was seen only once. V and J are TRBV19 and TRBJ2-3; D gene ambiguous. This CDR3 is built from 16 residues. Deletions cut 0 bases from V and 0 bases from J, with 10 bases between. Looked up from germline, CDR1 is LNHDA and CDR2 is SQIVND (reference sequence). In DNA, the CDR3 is TGTGCCAGTAGTATAGATAAATCGACTAGCACAGATACGCAGTATTTT. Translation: CASSIDKSTSTDTQYF.

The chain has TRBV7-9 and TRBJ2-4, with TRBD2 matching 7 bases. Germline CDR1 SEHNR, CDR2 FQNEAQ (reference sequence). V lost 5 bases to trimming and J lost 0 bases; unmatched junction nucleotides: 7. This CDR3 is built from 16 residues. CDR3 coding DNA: TGTGCCAGCAGCCCGGGGAGGGATCTAGCCAAAAACATTCAGTACTTC. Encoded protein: CASSPGRDLAKNIQYF.

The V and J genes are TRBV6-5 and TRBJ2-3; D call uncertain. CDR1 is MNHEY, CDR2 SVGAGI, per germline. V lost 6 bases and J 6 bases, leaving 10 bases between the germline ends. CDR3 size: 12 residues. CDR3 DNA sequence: TGTGCCAGCAGCCCCCCCGGGGATACGCAGTATTTT. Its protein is CASSPPGDTQYF.

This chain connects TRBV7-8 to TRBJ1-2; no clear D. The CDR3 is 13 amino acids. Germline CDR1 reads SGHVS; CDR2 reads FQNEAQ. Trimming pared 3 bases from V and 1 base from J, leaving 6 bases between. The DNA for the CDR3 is TGTGCCAGCAGCTTTTCGGATAACTATGGCTACACCTTC. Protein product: CASSFSDNYGYTF. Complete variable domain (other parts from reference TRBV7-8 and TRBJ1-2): GAGVSQSPRYKVAKRGQDVALRCDPISGHVSLFWYQQALGQGPEFLTYFQNEAQLDKSGLPSDRFFAERPEGSVSTLKIQRTQQEDSAVYLCASSFSDNYGYTFGSGTRLTVV.

In nucleotides, the CDR3 is TGTGCCAGCAGTTACCGCCCGGGACCATCAGATACGCAGTATTTT. This codes for CASSYRPGPSDTQYF. The chain employs TRBV6-2 or TRBV6-3 and TRBJ2-3, with D perhaps assigned TRBD1 or TRBD2 (5 bases each). The CDR3 is 15 residues long. Germline V gene data show CDR1 as MNHEY and CDR2 as SVGEGT. Trimming took 2 bases from V and 4 from J, leaving 13 bases between them.

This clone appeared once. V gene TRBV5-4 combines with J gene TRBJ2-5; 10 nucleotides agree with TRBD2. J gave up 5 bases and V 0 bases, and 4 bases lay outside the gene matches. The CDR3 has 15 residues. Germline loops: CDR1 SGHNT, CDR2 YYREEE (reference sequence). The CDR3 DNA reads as TGTGCCAGCAGCTTGGGGCTAGCGGGAGTTGAGACCCAGTACTTC. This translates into CASSLGLAGVETQYF.

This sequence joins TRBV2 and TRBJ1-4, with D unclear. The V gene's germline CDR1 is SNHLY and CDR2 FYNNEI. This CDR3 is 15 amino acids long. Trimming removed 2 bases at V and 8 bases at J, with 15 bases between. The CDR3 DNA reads TGTGCCAGCAGTGAATGGCGTGGAACTACCGAAAAACTGTTTTTT. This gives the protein CASSEWRGTTEKLFF.

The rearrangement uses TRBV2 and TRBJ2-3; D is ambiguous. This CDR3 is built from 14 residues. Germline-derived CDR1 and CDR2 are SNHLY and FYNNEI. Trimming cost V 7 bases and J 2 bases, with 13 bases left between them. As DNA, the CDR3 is TGTGCCAGCAAACCCCGTCAGCACACAGATACGCAGTATTTT. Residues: CASKPRQHTDTQYF.

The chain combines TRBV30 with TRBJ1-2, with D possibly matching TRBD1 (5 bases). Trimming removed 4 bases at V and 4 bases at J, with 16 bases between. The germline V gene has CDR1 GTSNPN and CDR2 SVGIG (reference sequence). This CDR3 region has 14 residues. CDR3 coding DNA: TGTGCCTGGACCCCGTTGGGGCCGGTCTATGGCTACACCTTC. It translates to CAWTPLGPVYGYTF.

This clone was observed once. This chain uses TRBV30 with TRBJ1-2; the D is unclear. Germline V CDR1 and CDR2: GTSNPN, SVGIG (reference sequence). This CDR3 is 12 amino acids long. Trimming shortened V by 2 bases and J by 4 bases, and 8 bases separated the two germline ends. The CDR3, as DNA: TGTGCCTGGAGTCGTCAGAGCTATGGCTACACCTTC. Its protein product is CAWSRQSYGYTF.